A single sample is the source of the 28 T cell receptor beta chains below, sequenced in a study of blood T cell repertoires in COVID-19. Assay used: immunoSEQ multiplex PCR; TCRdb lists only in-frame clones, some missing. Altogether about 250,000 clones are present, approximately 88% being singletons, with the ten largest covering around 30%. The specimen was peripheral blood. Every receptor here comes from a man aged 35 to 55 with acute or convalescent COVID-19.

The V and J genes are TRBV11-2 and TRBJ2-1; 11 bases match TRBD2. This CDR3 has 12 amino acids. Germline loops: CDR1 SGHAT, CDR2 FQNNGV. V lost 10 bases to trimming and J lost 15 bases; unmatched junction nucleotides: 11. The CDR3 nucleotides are TGTGCCATCAGAGAACTAGCGGGAGATTGGTTCTTC. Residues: CAIRELAGDWFF. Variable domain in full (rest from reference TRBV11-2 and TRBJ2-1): EAGVAQSPRYKIIEKRQSVAFWCNPISGHATLYWYQQILGQGPKLLIQFQNNGVVDDSQLPKDRFSAERLKGVDSTLKIQPAKLEDSAVYLCAIRELAGDWFFGPGTRLTVL.

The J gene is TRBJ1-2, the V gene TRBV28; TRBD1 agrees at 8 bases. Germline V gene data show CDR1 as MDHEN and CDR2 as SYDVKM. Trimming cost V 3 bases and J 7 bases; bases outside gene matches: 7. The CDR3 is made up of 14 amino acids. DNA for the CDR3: TGTGCCAGCAGTTTTGTGACAGGGGCGGCTGGCTACACCTTC. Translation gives CASSFVTGAAGYTF.

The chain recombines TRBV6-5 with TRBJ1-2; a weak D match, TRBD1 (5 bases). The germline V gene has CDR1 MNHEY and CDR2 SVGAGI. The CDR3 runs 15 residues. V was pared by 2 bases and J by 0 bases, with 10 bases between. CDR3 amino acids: CASSYSSGSNYGYTF. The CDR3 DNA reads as TGTGCCAGCAGTTACAGTTCAGGGTCTAACTATGGCTACACCTTC.

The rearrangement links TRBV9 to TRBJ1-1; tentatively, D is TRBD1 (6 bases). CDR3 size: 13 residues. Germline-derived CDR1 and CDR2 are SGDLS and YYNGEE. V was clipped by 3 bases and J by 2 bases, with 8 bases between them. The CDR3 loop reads CASSADSNTEAFF. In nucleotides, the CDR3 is TGTGCCAGCAGCGCGGACAGCAACACTGAAGCTTTCTTT.

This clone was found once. Here the CDR3 DNA reads TGTGCCAGCAGTTTCGTCTACGAGCAGTACTTC. Protein sequence: CASSFVYEQYF. The V gene is TRBV2, the J gene TRBJ2-7; D gene uncertain. There are 11 residues in the CDR3. From germline, CDR1 is SNHLY and CDR2 FYNNEI. V was trimmed by 5 bases and J by 3 bases, leaving 5 bases between them. Full variable domain (remainder filled in from reference TRBV2 and TRBJ2-7): EPEVTQTPSHQVTQMGQEVILRCVPISNHLYFYWYRQILGQKVEFLVSFYNNEISEKSEIFDDQFSVERPDGSNFTLKIRSTKLEDSAMYFCASSFVYEQYFGPGTRLTVT.

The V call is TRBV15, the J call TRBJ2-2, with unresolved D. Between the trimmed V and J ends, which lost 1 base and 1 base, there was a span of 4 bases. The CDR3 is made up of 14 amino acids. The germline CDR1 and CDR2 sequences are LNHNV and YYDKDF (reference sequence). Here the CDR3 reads CATSRALNTGELFF. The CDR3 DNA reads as TGTGCCACCAGCAGAGCCTTGAACACCGGGGAGCTGTTTTTT. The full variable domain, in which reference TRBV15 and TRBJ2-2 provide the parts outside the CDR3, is DAMVIQNPRYQVTQFGKPVTLSCSQTLNHNVMYWYQQKSSQAPKLLFHYYDKDFNNEADTPDNFQSRRPNTSFCFLDIRSPGLGDTAMYLCATSRALNTGELFFGEGSRLTVL.

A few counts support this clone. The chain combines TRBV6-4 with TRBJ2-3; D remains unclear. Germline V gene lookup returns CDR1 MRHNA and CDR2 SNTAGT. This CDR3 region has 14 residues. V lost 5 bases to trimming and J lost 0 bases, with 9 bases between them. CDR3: CASSYSSSTDTQYF. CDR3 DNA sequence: TGTGCCAGCAGTTATTCGTCTAGCACAGATACGCAGTATTTT.

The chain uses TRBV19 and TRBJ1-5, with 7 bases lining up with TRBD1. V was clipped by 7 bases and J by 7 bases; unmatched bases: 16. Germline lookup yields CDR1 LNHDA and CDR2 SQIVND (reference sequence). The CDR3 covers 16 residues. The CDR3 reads CASTNPGQEVGQPQHF. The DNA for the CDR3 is TGTGCCAGTACCAACCCTGGACAGGAGGTTGGGCAGCCCCAGCATTTT.

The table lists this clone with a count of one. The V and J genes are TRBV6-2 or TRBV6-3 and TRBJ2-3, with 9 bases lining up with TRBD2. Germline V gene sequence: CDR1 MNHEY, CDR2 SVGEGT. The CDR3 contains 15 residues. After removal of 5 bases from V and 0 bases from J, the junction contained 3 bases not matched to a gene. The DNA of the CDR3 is TGTGCCAGCAGTAATAGCGGGAGAAGCACAGATACGCAGTATTTT. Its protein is CASSNSGRSTDTQYF.

This chain's CDR3 is CASSLSRQIPYGYTF. The CDR3 region has the DNA TGTGCCAGTAGTCTATCACGACAGATTCCCTATGGCTACACCTTC. V and J are TRBV19 and TRBJ1-2; TRBD1 is a possible D gene (5 bases). The V gene's germline CDR1 is LNHDA and CDR2 SQIVND (reference sequence). The CDR3 is made up of 15 amino acids. The germline V and J ends were trimmed by 5 bases and 4 bases, with 17 bases remaining between them.

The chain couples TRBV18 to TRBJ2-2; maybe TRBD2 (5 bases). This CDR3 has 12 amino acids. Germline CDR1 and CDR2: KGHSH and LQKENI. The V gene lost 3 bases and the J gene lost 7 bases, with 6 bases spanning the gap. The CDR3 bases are TGTGCCAGCTCACCGGGGAGCGGGGAGCTGTTTTTT. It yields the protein CASSPGSGELFF. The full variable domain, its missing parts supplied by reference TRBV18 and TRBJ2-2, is NAGVMQNPRHLVRRRGQEARLRCSPMKGHSHVYWYRQLPEEGLKFMVYLQKENIIDESGMPKERFSAEFPKEGPSILRIQQVVRGDSAAYFCASSPGSGELFFGEGSRLTVL.

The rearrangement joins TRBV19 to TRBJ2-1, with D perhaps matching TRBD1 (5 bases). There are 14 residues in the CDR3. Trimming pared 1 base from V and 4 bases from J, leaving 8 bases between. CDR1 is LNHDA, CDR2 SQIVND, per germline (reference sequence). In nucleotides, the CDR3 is TGTGCCAGTAGTATAGGGGGCTTATACAATGAGCAGTTCTTC. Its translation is CASSIGGLYNEQFF.

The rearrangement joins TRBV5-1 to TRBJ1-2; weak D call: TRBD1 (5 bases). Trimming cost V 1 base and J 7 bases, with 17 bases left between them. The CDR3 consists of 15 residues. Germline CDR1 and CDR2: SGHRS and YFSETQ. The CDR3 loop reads CASSLSGQGSFGYTF. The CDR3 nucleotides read TGCGCCAGCAGCTTGAGCGGGCAGGGATCCTTTGGCTACACCTTC. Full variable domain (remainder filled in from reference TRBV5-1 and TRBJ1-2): KAGVTQTPRYLIKTRGQQVTLSCSPISGHRSVSWYQQTPGQGLQFLFEYFSETQRNKGNFPGRFSGRQFSNSRSEMNVSTLELGDSALYLCASSLSGQGSFGYTFGSGTRLTVV.

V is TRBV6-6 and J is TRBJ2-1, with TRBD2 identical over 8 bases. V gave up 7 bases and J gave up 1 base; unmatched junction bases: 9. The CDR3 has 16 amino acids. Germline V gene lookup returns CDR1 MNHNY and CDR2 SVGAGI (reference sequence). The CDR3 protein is CASTNSGARSYNEQFF. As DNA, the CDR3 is TGTGCCAGCACCAATAGCGGGGCGAGATCCTACAATGAGCAGTTCTTC.

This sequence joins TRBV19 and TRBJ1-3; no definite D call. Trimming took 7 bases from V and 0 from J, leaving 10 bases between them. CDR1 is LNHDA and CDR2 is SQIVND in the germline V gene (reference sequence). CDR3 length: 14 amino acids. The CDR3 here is CASKSPRSGNTIYF. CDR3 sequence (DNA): TGTGCCAGTAAGAGCCCCCGCTCTGGAAACACCATATATTTT.

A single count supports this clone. The CDR3 coding sequence is TGTGCCAGCAGTCCAATCGACAGTTACGAGCAGTACTTC. This codes for CASSPIDSYEQYF. The chain carries TRBV12-3 or TRBV12-4 and TRBJ2-7; a weak D match, TRBD1 (5 bases). The CDR3 is made up of 13 amino acids. Deletions cut 5 bases from V and 4 bases from J, with 12 bases between.

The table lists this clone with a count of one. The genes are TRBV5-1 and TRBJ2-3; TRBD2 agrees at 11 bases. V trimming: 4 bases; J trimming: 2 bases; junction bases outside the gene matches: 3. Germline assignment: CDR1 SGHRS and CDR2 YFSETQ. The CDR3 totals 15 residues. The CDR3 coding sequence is TGCGCCAGCAGCCGACTAGCGGGGTACACAGATACGCAGTATTTT. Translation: CASSRLAGYTDTQYF.

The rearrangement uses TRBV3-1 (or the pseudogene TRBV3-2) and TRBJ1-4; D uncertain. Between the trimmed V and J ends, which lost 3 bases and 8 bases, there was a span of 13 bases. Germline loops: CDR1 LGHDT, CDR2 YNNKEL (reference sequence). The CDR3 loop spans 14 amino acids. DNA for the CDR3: TGTGCCAGCAGCCACCCAACCTCAGGAGAAAAACTGTTTTTT. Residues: CASSHPTSGEKLFF.

The CDR3 region is CASTRGFTDTQYF. DNA for the CDR3: TGTGCCAGTACAAGGGGATTTACAGATACGCAGTATTTT. The chain is built from TRBV2 and TRBJ2-3; D is possibly TRBD1 (5 bases). The CDR3 covers 13 residues. Per germline, CDR1 SNHLY and CDR2 FYNNEI. Trimming removed 9 bases at V and 3 bases at J, with 13 bases between.

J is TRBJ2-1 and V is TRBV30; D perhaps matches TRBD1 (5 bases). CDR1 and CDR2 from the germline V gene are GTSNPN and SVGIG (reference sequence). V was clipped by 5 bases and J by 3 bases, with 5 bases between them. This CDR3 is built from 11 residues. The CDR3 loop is CAWDSYNEQFF. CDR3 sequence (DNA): TGTGCCTGGGACAGCTACAATGAGCAGTTCTTC.

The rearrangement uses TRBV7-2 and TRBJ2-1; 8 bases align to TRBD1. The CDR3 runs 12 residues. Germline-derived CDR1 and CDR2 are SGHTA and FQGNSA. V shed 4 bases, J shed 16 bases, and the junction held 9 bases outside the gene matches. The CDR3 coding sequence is TGTGCCAGCAGCTCGGTGGACAGGGTATCTTTCTTC. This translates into CASSSVDRVSFF.

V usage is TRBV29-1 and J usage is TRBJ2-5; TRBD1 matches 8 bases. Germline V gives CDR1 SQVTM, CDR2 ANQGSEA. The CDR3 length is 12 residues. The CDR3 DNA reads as TGCAGTTACGGACAGGGACAAGAGACCCAGTACTTC. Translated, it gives CSYGQGQETQYF.

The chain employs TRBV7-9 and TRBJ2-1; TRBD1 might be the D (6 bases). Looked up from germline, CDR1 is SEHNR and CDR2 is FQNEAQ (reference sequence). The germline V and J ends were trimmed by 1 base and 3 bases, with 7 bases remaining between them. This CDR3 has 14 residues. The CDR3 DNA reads TGTGCCAGCAGCTTAGAGGACAGCTACAATGAGCAGTTCTTC. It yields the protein CASSLEDSYNEQFF.

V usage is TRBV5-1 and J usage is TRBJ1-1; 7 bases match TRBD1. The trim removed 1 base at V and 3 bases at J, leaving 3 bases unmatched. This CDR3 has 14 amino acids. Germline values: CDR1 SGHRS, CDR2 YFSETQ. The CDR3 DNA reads TGCGCCAGCAGCTTGACAGGGGTTGACACTGAAGCTTTCTTT. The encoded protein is CASSLTGVDTEAFF. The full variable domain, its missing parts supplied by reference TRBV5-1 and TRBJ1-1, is KAGVTQTPRYLIKTRGQQVTLSCSPISGHRSVSWYQQTPGQGLQFLFEYFSETQRNKGNFPGRFSGRQFSNSRSEMNVSTLELGDSALYLCASSLTGVDTEAFFGQGTRLTVV.

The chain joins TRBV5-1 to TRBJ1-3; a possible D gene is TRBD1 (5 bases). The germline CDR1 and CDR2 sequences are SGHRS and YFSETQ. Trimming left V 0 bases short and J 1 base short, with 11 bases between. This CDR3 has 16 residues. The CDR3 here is CASSLGTAGSGNTIYF. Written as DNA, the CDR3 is TGCGCCAGCAGCTTGGGTACGGCAGGGTCTGGAAACACCATATATTTT.

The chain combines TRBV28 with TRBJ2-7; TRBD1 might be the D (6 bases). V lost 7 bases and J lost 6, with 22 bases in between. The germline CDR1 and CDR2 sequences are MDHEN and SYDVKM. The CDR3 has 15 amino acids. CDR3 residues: CASNEIGGASSEQYF. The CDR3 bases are TGTGCCAGCAACGAAATAGGGGGAGCAAGCTCCGAGCAGTACTTC.

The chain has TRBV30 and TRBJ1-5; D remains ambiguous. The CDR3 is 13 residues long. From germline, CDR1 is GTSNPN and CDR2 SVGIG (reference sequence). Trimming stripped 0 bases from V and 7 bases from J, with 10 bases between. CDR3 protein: CAWSVSGEQPQHF. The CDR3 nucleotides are TGTGCCTGGAGTGTATCCGGAGAGCAGCCCCAGCATTTT.

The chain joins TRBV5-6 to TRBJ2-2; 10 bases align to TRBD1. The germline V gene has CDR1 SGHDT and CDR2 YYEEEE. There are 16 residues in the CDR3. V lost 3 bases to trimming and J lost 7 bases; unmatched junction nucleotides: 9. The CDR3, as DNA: TGTGCCAGCAGCTCCCTCGACAGGGGGCGTAACGGGGAGCTGTTTTTT. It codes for CASSSLDRGRNGELFF.